Included here is one TCR beta chain sequence, with context. These data come from a study of blood T cell repertoires in COVID-19. The CDR3 has 18 residues. V was cut by 4 bases and J by 3 bases, with 22 bases left in between. CDR1 and CDR2 (germline): SGHRS, YFSETQ. Under the authors' procedure: Cell counts per sample came from amplifying reference gene primers. Produced via immunoSEQ multiplex PCR; TCRdb's table is partial and in-frame only. Clone size and the V and J calls come from that table; the DNA yielded D and trimming. The sample lists 200,000 or so clones, 88% occurring once. Adults between roughly 18 and 90 years of age took part from 20 to 25 US areas. Clinical histories supplied by participants themselves formed the basis of cohort assignment. People in the exposed group encountered a COVID-19 case within 2 weeks before entering the study.

The sample was PBMCs or T cells enriched from blood (not recorded which). The chain joins TRBV5-1 to TRBJ2-2, with a tentative D call TRBD2 (6 bases). The sequence derives from a woman aged 25 to 39 who had been exposed to COVID-19. CDR3 amino acids: CASSRATGEYFYTGELFF. The CDR3 DNA sequence: TGCGCCAGCAGCCGGGCGACGGGAGAGTACTTTTACACCGGGGAGCTGTTTTTT.